This TCR beta chain was sequenced for a study of T-cell memory formation after mild COVID-19. The V end was cut by 4 bases, the J end by 1 base, with 1 base between. Germline V gene sequence: CDR1 MDHEN, CDR2 SYDVKM. The CDR3 covers 11 residues. The table lists this clonotype with many counts. MiXCR was run by TCRdb on the 5' RACE reads, yielding one entry per CDR3 protein. The table records hundreds of thousands of distinct CDR3 sequences, roughly 8.2% of them present only once. The clonotype originates from a man aged 18 to 30 who had mild COVID-19 (a few samples of this study predate the infection). Cell type and time point are not known. The chain is built from TRBV28 and TRBJ1-1; no definite D call. The material sequenced was PBMCs or a T cell subset sorted from them (not recorded which). The CDR3, as DNA: TGTGCCAGCAGTTGGAACACTGAAGCTTTCTTT. Translation gives CASSWNTEAFF.